This T cell receptor beta chain was profiled in a study of T cell changes during pregnancy in multiple sclerosis. TCRdb's copy holds only in-frame clones and misses some; the assay was immunoSEQ multiplex PCR. In the table there are over 80,000 clones, 75% to 95% of which are singletons. The CDR3 has 15 amino acids. From germline, CDR1 is MNHEY and CDR2 SVGAGI. The V and J ends lost 6 bases and 6 bases, in that order; junction bases with no gene match: 8. The chain joins TRBV6-5 to TRBJ2-1; the match to TRBD2 covers 10 bases. This sample comprised peripheral blood, obtained in the second trimester of pregnancy. This clonotype was obtained from a female donor in good health, enrolled as a control in a pregnancy study. Here the CDR3 DNA reads TGTGCCAGCAGCGGAGAGGGACTAGCGTTCAATGAGCAGTTCTTC. Encoded protein: CASSGEGLAFNEQFF.